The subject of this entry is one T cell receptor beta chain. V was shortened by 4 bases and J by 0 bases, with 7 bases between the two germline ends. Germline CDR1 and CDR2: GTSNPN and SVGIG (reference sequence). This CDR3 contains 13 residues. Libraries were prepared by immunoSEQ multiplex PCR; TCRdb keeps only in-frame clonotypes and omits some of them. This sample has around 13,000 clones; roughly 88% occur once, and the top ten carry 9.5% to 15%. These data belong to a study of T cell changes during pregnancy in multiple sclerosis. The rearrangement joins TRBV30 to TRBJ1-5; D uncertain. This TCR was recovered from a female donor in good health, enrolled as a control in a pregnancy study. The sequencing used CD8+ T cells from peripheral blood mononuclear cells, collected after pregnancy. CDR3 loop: CAWKSHSNQPQHF. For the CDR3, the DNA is TGTGCCTGGAAAAGCCATAGCAATCAGCCCCAGCATTTT.